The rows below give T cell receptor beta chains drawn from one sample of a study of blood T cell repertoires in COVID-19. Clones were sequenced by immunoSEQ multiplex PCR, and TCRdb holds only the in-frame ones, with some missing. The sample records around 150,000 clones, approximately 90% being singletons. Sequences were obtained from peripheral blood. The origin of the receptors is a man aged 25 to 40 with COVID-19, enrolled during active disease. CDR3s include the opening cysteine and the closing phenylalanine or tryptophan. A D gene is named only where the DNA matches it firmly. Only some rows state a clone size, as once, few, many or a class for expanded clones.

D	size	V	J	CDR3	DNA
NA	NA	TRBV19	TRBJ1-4	CASSIDGATNEKLFF	TGTGCCAGTAGTATAGACGGGGCAACTAATGAAAAACTGTTTTTT
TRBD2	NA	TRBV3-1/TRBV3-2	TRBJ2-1	CASSQDALAGEGDEQFF	TGTGCCAGCAGCCAAGATGCCCTAGCGGGAGAAGGGGATGAGCAGTTCTTC
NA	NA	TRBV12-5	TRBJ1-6	CASGLGRNSYNSPLHF	TGTGCTAGTGGTTTGGGCAGAAACTCCTATAATTCACCCCTCCACTTT
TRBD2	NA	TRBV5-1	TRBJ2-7	CASSSLTSGGPGSYEQYF	TGCGCCAGCAGCTCGCTGACTAGCGGGGGGCCAGGCTCCTACGAGCAGTACTTC
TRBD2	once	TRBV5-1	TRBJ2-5	CASSLGLAGVGETQYF	TGCGCCAGCAGCTTAGGACTAGCGGGAGTGGGAGAGACCCAGTACTTC
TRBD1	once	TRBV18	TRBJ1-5	CASSPTGAHNQPQHF	TGTGCCAGCTCACCGACAGGGGCCCACAATCAGCCCCAGCATTTT
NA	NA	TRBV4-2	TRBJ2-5	CASSQHRGGVQETQYF	TGTGCCAGCAGCCAACACAGGGGCGGGGTCCAAGAGACCCAGTACTTC
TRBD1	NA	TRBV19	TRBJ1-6	CASSKKGTGGVKENSPLHF	TGTGCCAGTAGTAAGAAAGGGACAGGGGGCGTCAAGGAGAATTCACCCCTCCACTTT
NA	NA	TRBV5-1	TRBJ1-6	CASSWAGERNNSPLHF	TGCGCCAGCAGCTGGGCAGGGGAACGTAATAATTCACCCCTCCACTTT
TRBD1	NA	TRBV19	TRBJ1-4	CASSMGQGVEKLFF	TGTGCCAGTAGTATGGGTCAGGGGGTTGAAAAACTGTTTTTT
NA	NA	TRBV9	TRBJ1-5	CASSVGAGSYQPQHF	TGTGCCAGCAGCGTAGGGGCAGGGTCCTATCAGCCCCAGCATTTT
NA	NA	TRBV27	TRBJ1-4	CASSFSRGEANEKLFF	TGTGCCAGCAGTTTCTCCCGGGGTGAGGCTAATGAAAAACTGTTTTTT
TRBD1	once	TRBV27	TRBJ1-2	CASSHSDRDIGGYTF	TGTGCCAGCAGTCACTCGGACAGGGATATAGGTGGCTACACCTTC
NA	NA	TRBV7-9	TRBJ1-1	CASSWTDNTEAFF	TGTGCCAGCAGCTGGACAGATAACACTGAAGCTTTCTTT
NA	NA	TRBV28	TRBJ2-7	CASSFHTDSYEQYF	TGTGCCAGCAGTTTTCATACAGACTCCTACGAGCAGTACTTC
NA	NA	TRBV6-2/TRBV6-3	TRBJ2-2	CASSRDIPTRTGELFF	TGTGCCAGCAGTCGGGACATCCCGACCCGCACCGGGGAGCTGTTTTTT
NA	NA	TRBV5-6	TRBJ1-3	CASSFRGPGFGFIYF	TGTGCCAGCAGCTTCCGGGGTCCAGGTTTTGGTTTTATATATTTT
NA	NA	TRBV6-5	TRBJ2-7	CASSYWVGDEQYF	TGTGCCAGCAGTTATTGGGTAGGGGACGAGCAGTACTTC
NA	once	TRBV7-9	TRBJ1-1	CASLRGVAEAFF	TGTGCCAGTTTGCGGGGCGTCGCTGAAGCTTTCTTT
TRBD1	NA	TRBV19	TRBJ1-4	CASSTRGRTNEKLFF	TGTGCCAGTAGTACCAGGGGGCGGACTAATGAAAAACTGTTTTTT
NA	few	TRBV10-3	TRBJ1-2	CAISPARVGPPTF	TGTGCCATCAGCCCAGCGAGGGTGGGCCCTCCCACCTTC
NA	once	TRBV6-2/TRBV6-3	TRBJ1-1	CASSYSRVVYTEAFF	TGTGCCAGCAGTTACTCGCGGGTTGTTTACACTGAAGCTTTCTTT
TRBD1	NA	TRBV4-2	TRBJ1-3	CASSQGQGGSGNTIYF	TGTGCCAGCAGCCAAGGACAGGGAGGCTCTGGAAACACCATATATTTT
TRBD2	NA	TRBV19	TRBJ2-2	CASMKAGANGELFF	TGTGCCAGTATGAAAGCGGGGGCAAACGGGGAGCTGTTTTTT
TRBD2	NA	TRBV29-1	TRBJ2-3	CSVEHSSGRRADTQYF	TGCAGCGTTGAACATTCTAGCGGGAGACGGGCGGATACGCAGTATTTT
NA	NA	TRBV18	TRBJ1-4	CASSPQGINEKLFF	TGTGCCAGCTCACCACAGGGGATTAATGAAAAACTGTTTTTT
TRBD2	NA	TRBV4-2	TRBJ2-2	CASSQFGRAGSGELFF	TGTGCCAGCAGCCAATTCGGGAGGGCCGGGAGCGGGGAGCTGTTTTTT
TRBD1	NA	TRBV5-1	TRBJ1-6	CASSPGGTYNSPLHF	TGCGCCAGCAGCCCAGGGGGCACCTATAATTCACCCCTCCACTTT
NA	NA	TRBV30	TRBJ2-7	CAWTHGGNAGEQYF	TGTGCCTGGACCCATGGCGGAAATGCGGGGGAGCAGTACTTC
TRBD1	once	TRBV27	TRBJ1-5	CASSPRDRAKIANQPQHF	TGTGCCAGCAGTCCCCGGGACAGGGCAAAGATAGCCAATCAGCCCCAGCATTTT
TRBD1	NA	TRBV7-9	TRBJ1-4	CASSRGTGSEKLFF	TGTGCCAGCAGCCGAGGGACAGGGAGTGAAAAACTGTTTTTT
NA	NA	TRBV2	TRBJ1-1	CASVRGAGVNTEAFF	TGTGCCAGCGTGCGGGGGGCCGGGGTGAACACTGAAGCTTTCTTT
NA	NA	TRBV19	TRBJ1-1	CASSIQAGNTEAFF	TGTGCCAGTAGTATTCAAGCAGGGAACACTGAAGCTTTCTTT
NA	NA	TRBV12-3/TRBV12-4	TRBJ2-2	CAAGTDNTGELFF	TGTGCCGCGGGGACAGACAACACCGGGGAGCTGTTTTTT
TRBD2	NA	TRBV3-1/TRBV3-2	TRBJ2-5	CASSQGLAGEETQYF	TGTGCCAGCAGCCAAGGACTAGCGGGAGAAGAGACCCAGTACTTC
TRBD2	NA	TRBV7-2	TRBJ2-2	CASSTLAGTARTGELFF	TGTGCCAGCAGCACTCTAGCGGGAACCGCGAGGACCGGGGAGCTGTTTTTT
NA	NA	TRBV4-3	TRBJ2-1	CASSQDFYVGNEQFF	TGCGCCAGCAGCCAAGATTTTTATGTCGGCAATGAGCAGTTCTTC
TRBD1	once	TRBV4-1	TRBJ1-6	CASSQGGTQGDSPLHF	TGCGCCAGCAGCCAAGGAGGAACACAGGGGGATTCACCCCTCCACTTT